These 30 T cell receptor beta chains were sequenced from one sample in a study of T cells after yellow fever vaccination. Each CDR3 protein is one row after TCRdb ran MiXCR on the 5' RACE reads. The sample has roughly 330,000 distinct CDR3 sequences, 3% to 4.5% seen once. Sequencing used PBMCs, obtained 5 days after the yellow fever booster vaccination. The receptors derive from a man aged 18 to 35 who received the YFV17D yellow fever vaccine.

This clonotype was recorded a few times. The V and J genes are TRBV12-3 or TRBV12-4 and TRBJ2-1; possibly TRBD2 for D (5 bases). CDR3 length: 14 amino acids. The V gene lost 2 bases and the J gene lost 7 bases, with 12 bases spanning the gap. The CDR3 coding sequence is TGTGCCAGCAGTTTATACGGGATTGCGAATGAGCAGTTCTTC. This encodes CASSLYGIANEQFF.

This clonotype was recorded many times. The chain couples TRBV29-1 to TRBJ2-1, with 9 bases matching TRBD2. Trimming removed 7 bases from V and 2 bases from J; junction bases left unmatched: 3. The CDR3 is 13 amino acids. The germline V gene encodes CDR1 SQVTM and CDR2 ANQGSEA. Here the CDR3 DNA reads TGCAGCGCTGCTAGCGGGACCTACAATGAGCAGTTCTTC. It specifies CSAASGTYNEQFF.

The gene calls are TRBV29-1 and TRBJ2-1, with 15 bases fitting TRBD2. J lost 6 bases, V lost 6 bases, and 0 bases had no gene match. CDR1 is SQVTM, CDR2 ANQGSEA, per germline. This CDR3 is built from 13 residues. CDR3 nucleotides: TGCAGCGTGGGACTAGCGGGGGGCAATGAGCAGTTCTTC. This sequence encodes CSVGLAGGNEQFF.

This clonotype was recorded a few times. This sequence joins TRBV20-1 and TRBJ2-7; no reliable D call. The CDR3 spans 15 residues. From germline, CDR1 is DFQATT and CDR2 SNEGSKA (reference sequence). V was pared by 0 bases and J by 7 bases, with 19 bases between. The CDR3 loop is CSARDRVGPTVEQYF. The CDR3 DNA follows: TGCAGTGCTAGAGATCGTGTAGGACCCACCGTTGAGCAGTACTTC.

This clonotype was detected many times. The rearrangement uses TRBV7-6 and TRBJ2-1; D may be TRBD1 or TRBD2 (6 bases each). Deletions cut 0 bases from V and 5 bases from J, with 11 bases between. The germline V gene has CDR1 SGHVS and CDR2 FNYEAQ. This CDR3 comprises 15 residues. DNA of the CDR3: TGTGCCAGCAGCTTAGCTCGAGGGGGGCACAATGAGCAGTTCTTC. This gives the protein CASSLARGGHNEQFF. Full variable domain (outside the CDR3, taken from reference TRBV7-6 and TRBJ2-1): GAGVSQSPRYKVTKRGQDVALRCDPISGHVSLYWYRQALGQGPEFLTYFNYEAQQDKSGLPNDRFSAERPEGSISTLTIQRTEQRDSAMYRCASSLARGGHNEQFFGPGTRLTVL.

CDR3 DNA sequence: TGTGCCAGCTCACCAAGGTCCTCGGTCTACGAGCAGTACTTC. Translated, it gives CASSPRSSVYEQYF. This chain links TRBV18 with TRBJ2-7, with D hard to call. The germline V and J ends were trimmed by 2 bases and 3 bases, with 11 bases remaining between them. The CDR3 is 14 amino acids. CDR1 and CDR2 from the germline V gene are KGHSH and LQKENI.

In its sample, this clonotype was seen a few times. Here the CDR3 DNA reads TGCGCCAGCAGCTTTACACGGGGATGGGCAGATACGCAGTATTTT. This gives the protein CASSFTRGWADTQYF. This chain links TRBV5-1 with TRBJ2-3; tentative D call: TRBD2 (5 bases). The germline V and J ends were trimmed by 2 bases and 4 bases, with 14 bases remaining between them. The germline V gene encodes CDR1 SGHRS and CDR2 YFSETQ. This CDR3 has 15 residues.

This chain uses TRBV15 with TRBJ2-7; weak D call: TRBD2 (5 bases). V lost 1 base and J lost 3, with 13 bases in between. This CDR3 has 15 residues. From germline, CDR1 is LNHNV and CDR2 YYDKDF (reference sequence). DNA for the CDR3: TGTGCCACCAGCAGAGGCCTAGCCCCTAGCTACGAGCAGTACGTC. Amino acid sequence: CATSRGLAPSYEQYV.

J is TRBJ2-1 and V is TRBV28, with 7 bases lining up with TRBD2. The V segment lost 5 bases and the J segment 7 bases; nucleotides outside the gene matches: 2. The germline gives CDR1 MDHEN, CDR2 SYDVKM. CDR3 length: 12 amino acids. This chain's CDR3 is CASSGGGNEQFF. Written as DNA, the CDR3 is TGTGCCAGCAGTGGCGGGGGTAATGAGCAGTTCTTC.

This clonotype showed up many times. The chain joins TRBV5-5 to TRBJ2-5; TRBD1 aligns across 9 bases. This CDR3 comprises 15 residues. Trimming took 4 bases from V and 3 from J; bases not matched to a gene: 7. CDR1 is SGHKS, CDR2 YYEKEE, per germline (reference sequence). This CDR3 is CASSHHRTGEETQYF. For the CDR3, the DNA is TGTGCCAGCAGCCATCACAGGACAGGGGAAGAGACCCAGTACTTC.

This clonotype was seen at least ten times. Compared with germline, one end of the junction differs, possibly owing to a read error. The V gene is TRBV7-2, the J gene TRBJ2-4; possibly TRBD1 for D (5 bases). This CDR3 has 12 amino acids. In germline, CDR1 is SGHTA, CDR2 FQGNSA. The chain's CDR3 is CASSPQKGSPSF. CDR3 in DNA: TGTGCCAGCAGCCCTCAAAAGGGGTCCCCGAGCTTC.

This clonotype occurred a few times. As DNA, the CDR3 is TGTGCCAGCAGTTTTAAAGCCAGGGACTATGGCTACACCTTC. This sequence encodes CASSFKARDYGYTF. V usage is TRBV12-3 or TRBV12-4 and J usage is TRBJ1-2, with D perhaps TRBD1 (5 bases). The CDR3 totals 14 residues. V lost 3 bases and J 3 bases, leaving 11 bases between the germline ends.

This clonotype was counted at least ten times. For the CDR3, the DNA is TGTGCCAGCGGTCCGGGGAGCAATCAGCCCCAGCATTTT. Amino acid sequence: CASGPGSNQPQHF. The rearrangement joins TRBV2 to TRBJ1-5, with D unclear. CDR3 size: 13 residues. CDR1 SNHLY and CDR2 FYNNEI come from the germline V gene. The V end lost 8 bases, the J end lost 1 base, and 9 bases lay between the germline ends.

This clonotype was counted many times. This chain connects TRBV7-3 to TRBJ2-3; D is tentatively TRBD1 or TRBD2 (6 bases each). CDR3 length: 15 amino acids. V lost 1 base and J 4 bases, leaving 12 bases between the germline ends. Germline V gene lookup returns CDR1 SGHTA and CDR2 FQGTGA. The CDR3 DNA sequence: TGTGCCAGCAGCTTAATGGGGGGCGCCGCAGATACGCAGTATTTT. It specifies CASSLMGGAADTQYF.

This clonotype has just a few counts. The J gene is TRBJ2-5, the V gene TRBV5-1; perhaps TRBD2 as D (6 bases). The CDR3 consists of 15 residues. V lost 4 bases and J lost 5, with 18 bases in between. Per germline, CDR1 SGHRS and CDR2 YFSETQ. The CDR3: CASSETGTEGETQYF. CDR3 DNA: TGCGCCAGCAGCGAAACCGGGACGGAGGGGGAGACCCAGTACTTC.

This clonotype was counted between two and nine times. The chain has TRBV5-1 and TRBJ1-1; TRBD1 is a possible D gene (5 bases). V lost 0 bases to trimming and J lost 6 bases, with 12 bases between them. The germline V gene encodes CDR1 SGHRS and CDR2 YFSETQ. The CDR3 spans 14 residues. The CDR3 coding sequence is TGCGCCAGCAGCTTGGGCTTGGGGGGGTCTGAAGCTTTCTTT. Residues: CASSLGLGGSEAFF. The variable domain in full, completed from reference TRBV5-1 and TRBJ1-1, reads KAGVTQTPRYLIKTRGQQVTLSCSPISGHRSVSWYQQTPGQGLQFLFEYFSETQRNKGNFPGRFSGRQFSNSRSEMNVSTLELGDSALYLCASSLGLGGSEAFFGQGTRLTVV.

This clonotype was detected many times. The rearrangement links TRBV20-1 to TRBJ2-5; maybe TRBD2 (6 bases). This CDR3 region has 15 residues. V was shortened by 2 bases and J by 9 bases, with 22 bases between the two germline ends. CDR1 DFQATT and CDR2 SNEGSKA come from the germline V gene (reference sequence). The CDR3 region is CSARSRGSFLGAQYF. CDR3 bases: TGCAGTGCTAGATCCCGGGGGTCCTTCCTAGGGGCCCAGTACTTC.

The genes are TRBV5-1 and TRBJ2-5; weak D call: TRBD2 (6 bases). The CDR3 contains 15 residues. V lost 4 bases and J 2 bases, leaving 15 bases between the germline ends. The V gene's germline CDR1 is SGHRS and CDR2 YFSETQ. The CDR3 sequence: CASSLGWGVQETQYF. The CDR3, as DNA: TGCGCCAGCAGCCTGGGTTGGGGGGTTCAAGAGACCCAGTACTTC.

Only a few counts were recorded for this clonotype. The V and J genes are TRBV6-1 and TRBJ2-7; a possible D gene is TRBD1 (6 bases). The V end lost 4 bases, the J end lost 3 bases, and 10 bases lay between the germline ends. CDR1 and CDR2 (germline): MNHNS, SASEGT. The CDR3 length is 13 residues. CDR3 protein: CASSGTAHYEQYF. CDR3 DNA sequence: TGTGCCAGCAGTGGGACAGCCCACTACGAGCAGTACTTC.

The chain recombines TRBV18 with TRBJ2-7; no reliable D call. The CDR3 spans 14 residues. The V gene's germline CDR1 is KGHSH and CDR2 LQKENI. The V end lost 6 bases, the J end lost 5 bases, and 17 bases lay between the germline ends. CDR3 region: CASSLTSPADEQYV. The CDR3 nucleotides read TGTGCCAGCTCGCTAACGAGCCCTGCCGACGAGCAGTACGTC.

This clonotype came up a few times. The CDR3 DNA is TGCAGTGCTGATAGACAGGGGGCGAACTATGGCTACACCTTC. Translating gives CSADRQGANYGYTF. The J gene is TRBJ1-2, the V gene TRBV20-1; 10 nucleotides match TRBD1. Germline values: CDR1 DFQATT, CDR2 SNEGSKA (reference sequence). The CDR3 has 14 amino acids. V dropped 5 bases and J dropped 2; count of bases not matched to a gene: 5.

There are a few counts of this clonotype. The chain combines TRBV19 with TRBJ1-5; D is unclear. From germline, CDR1 is LNHDA and CDR2 SQIVND (reference sequence). This CDR3 region has 15 residues. V was shortened by 6 bases and J by 0 bases, with 12 bases between the two germline ends. In nucleotides, the CDR3 is TGTGCCAGTAGCCGTACAGACTATAGCAATCAGCCCCAGCATTTT. It translates to CASSRTDYSNQPQHF.

This clonotype occurred a few times. The rearrangement joins TRBV12-3 or TRBV12-4 to TRBJ2-3; tentative D call: TRBD2 (6 bases). The CDR3 is 16 residues long. Trimming removed 5 bases at V and 0 bases at J, with 15 bases between. The CDR3 sequence is CASSRRDPLSTDTQYF. The CDR3 coding sequence is TGTGCCAGCAGTCGGAGGGATCCTCTAAGCACAGATACGCAGTATTTT.

This clonotype was counted only a few times. The chain has TRBV9 and TRBJ2-1, with D perhaps matching TRBD1 (6 bases). Per germline, CDR1 SGDLS and CDR2 YYNGEE. V lost 0 bases, J lost 14 bases, and 15 bases lay in between. This CDR3 contains 13 residues. This CDR3 reads CASSVGRQRGKFF. Written as DNA, the CDR3 is TGTGCCAGCAGCGTAGGCAGGCAGAGGGGGAAGTTCTTC. Complete variable domain (other parts from reference TRBV9 and TRBJ2-1): DSGVTQTPKHLITATGQRVTLRCSPRSGDLSVYWYQQSLDQGLQFLIQYYNGEERAKGNILERFSAQQFPDLHSELNLSSLELGDSALYFCASSVGRQRGKFFGPGTRLTVL.

This clonotype was recorded many times. V is TRBV20-1 and J is TRBJ1-1; D remains unclear. Trimming shortened V by 1 base and J by 1 base, and 7 bases separated the two germline ends. The length of the CDR3 is 13 residues. CDR1 and CDR2 from the germline V gene are DFQATT and SNEGSKA (reference sequence). CDR3 residues: CSARVTANTEAFF. The CDR3 bases are TGCAGTGCTAGAGTTACAGCGAACACTGAAGCTTTCTTT.

The chain carries TRBV20-1 and TRBJ2-7; 7 nucleotides line up with TRBD2. Germline CDR1 DFQATT, CDR2 SNEGSKA (reference sequence). The V and J ends lost 0 bases and 3 bases, in that order; junction bases with no gene match: 5. The CDR3 contains 14 residues. The DNA for the CDR3 is TGCAGTGCTAGAGATTGGGGAGGGAGCTACGAGCAGTACTTC. Protein: CSARDWGGSYEQYF.

The V call is TRBV19, the J call TRBJ1-5, with D unclear. The CDR3 sequence is 14 residues long. The ends were cut back, 3 bases at V and 7 bases at J, with 13 bases in the middle. Germline CDR1 and CDR2: LNHDA and SQIVND (reference sequence). The CDR3 loop reads CASSMWASGQPQHF. CDR3 in DNA: TGTGCCAGTAGTATGTGGGCTAGCGGGCAGCCCCAGCATTTT.

There are many counts of this clonotype. The rearrangement links TRBV5-1 to TRBJ1-3; D uncertain. Germline assignment: CDR1 SGHRS and CDR2 YFSETQ. V gave up 0 bases and J gave up 4 bases, with 8 bases separating them. The length of the CDR3 is 14 residues. The chain's CDR3 is CASSLDTSGNTIYF. The CDR3 bases are TGCGCCAGCAGCTTGGATACCAGCGGAAACACCATATATTTT.

The chain recombines TRBV20-1 with TRBJ1-2; the match to TRBD1 covers 7 bases. Germline-derived CDR1 and CDR2 are DFQATT and SNEGSKA (reference sequence). V trimming: 2 bases; J trimming: 8 bases; junction bases outside the gene matches: 5. The CDR3 sequence is 12 residues long. Here the CDR3 reads CSARMDRRGYTF. CDR3 coding DNA: TGCAGTGCTAGAATGGACAGGCGGGGCTACACCTTC.

This clonotype was recorded at least ten times. One junction end disagrees with the germline gene, perhaps due to a read error. The chain couples TRBV10-3 to TRBJ2-7; no clear D. Germline CDR1 ENHRY, CDR2 SYGVKD. This CDR3 has 10 residues. CDR3 nucleotide sequence: TGTGCCATCAGTGATAACGTCCTTCTTTGG. Its protein product is CAISDNVLLW.